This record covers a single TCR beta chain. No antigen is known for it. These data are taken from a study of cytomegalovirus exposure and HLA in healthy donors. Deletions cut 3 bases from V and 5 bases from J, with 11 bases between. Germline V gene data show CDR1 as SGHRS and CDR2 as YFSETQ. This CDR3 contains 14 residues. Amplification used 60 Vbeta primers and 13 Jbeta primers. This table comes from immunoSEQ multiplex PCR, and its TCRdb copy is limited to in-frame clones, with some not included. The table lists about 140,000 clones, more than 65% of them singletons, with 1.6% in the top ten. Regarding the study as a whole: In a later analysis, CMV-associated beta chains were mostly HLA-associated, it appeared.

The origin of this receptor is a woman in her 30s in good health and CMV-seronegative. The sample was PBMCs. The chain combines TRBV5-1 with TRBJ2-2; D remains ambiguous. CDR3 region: CASSSDTWTGELFF. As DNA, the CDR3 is TGCGCCAGCAGCTCCGATACTTGGACCGGGGAGCTGTTTTTT.